The 22 T cell receptor beta chains below come from one sample, sequenced in a study of blood T cell repertoires in COVID-19. Clones were sequenced by immunoSEQ multiplex PCR, and TCRdb holds only the in-frame ones, with some missing. The sample contains 73,000 or so clones, less than 75% of which appear only once. Sequenced material: peripheral blood. These receptors were taken from a man in his 60s with acute or convalescent COVID-19.

The chain recombines TRBV2 with TRBJ2-1; 14 nucleotides line up with TRBD2. Germline assignment: CDR1 SNHLY and CDR2 FYNNEI. The CDR3 contains 15 residues. J lost 4 bases, V lost 6 bases, and 2 bases had no gene match. The CDR3 loop reads CASRRLAGGYNEQFF. CDR3 DNA sequence: TGTGCCAGCAGGAGACTAGCGGGGGGGTACAATGAGCAGTTCTTC.

Ten or more counts support this clone. This CDR3 is CASSLTGQLNTIYF. CDR3 DNA: TGCGCCAGCAGCTTGACAGGGCAGCTAAACACCATATATTTT. The rearrangement joins TRBV5-1 to TRBJ1-3, with D maybe TRBD1 (6 bases). The CDR3 is 14 residues long. Trimming pared 1 base from V and 6 bases from J, leaving 11 bases between. The V gene's germline CDR1 is SGHRS and CDR2 YFSETQ. The entire variable domain, with the rest obtained from reference TRBV5-1 and TRBJ1-3, is as follows: KAGVTQTPRYLIKTRGQQVTLSCSPISGHRSVSWYQQTPGQGLQFLFEYFSETQRNKGNFPGRFSGRQFSNSRSEMNVSTLELGDSALYLCASSLTGQLNTIYFGEGSWLTVV.

The chain has TRBV5-6 and TRBJ2-3; TRBD2 matches at 11 bases. Germline trimming cut 2 bases from V and 0 bases from J; bases unmatched to any gene: 2. The CDR3 length is 16 residues. Looked up from germline, CDR1 is SGHDT and CDR2 is YYEEEE. The CDR3 DNA follows: TGTGCCAGCAGCTTCCTAGCGGGAGGTAGCACAGATACGCAGTATTTT. This codes for CASSFLAGGSTDTQYF.

The rearrangement links TRBV5-1 to TRBJ2-1, with D maybe TRBD1 (5 bases). Germline V gene sequence: CDR1 SGHRS, CDR2 YFSETQ. This CDR3 is 13 amino acids long. Trimming shortened V by 2 bases and J by 6 bases, and 9 bases separated the two germline ends. The CDR3 loop is CASSLDRANEQFF. CDR3 nucleotide sequence: TGCGCCAGCAGCTTAGACAGAGCCAATGAGCAGTTCTTC.

The chain is built from TRBV24-1 and TRBJ2-5; 12 positions agree with TRBD2. Germline CDR1 is KGHDR and CDR2 is SFDVKD. The length of the CDR3 is 18 residues. V was pared by 4 bases and J by 2 bases, with 10 bases of the junction left unmatched. CDR3 DNA: TGTGCCACCAGTGACAGTATCACTAGCGGGAGGCCTCAAGAGACCCAGTACTTC. Amino acid sequence: CATSDSITSGRPQETQYF.

The chain links TRBV24-1 to TRBJ2-5, with TRBD1 identical over 8 bases. Per germline, CDR1 KGHDR and CDR2 SFDVKD. J was trimmed by 3 bases and V by 5 bases; bases with no gene match: 4. The CDR3 totals 14 residues. The CDR3 nucleotides are TGTGCCACCAGTGCCCCGACAGGGGAAGAGACCCAGTACTTC. Protein: CATSAPTGEETQYF.

This chain uses TRBV5-1 with TRBJ1-6; tentative D call: TRBD1 (6 bases). The germline V gene has CDR1 SGHRS and CDR2 YFSETQ. Trimming removed 4 bases at V and 6 bases at J, with 11 bases between. This CDR3 contains 14 residues. The CDR3: CASSIGQINSPLHF. CDR3 in DNA: TGCGCCAGCAGCATCGGACAGATTAATTCACCCCTCCACTTT.

The V and J genes are TRBV11-2 and TRBJ2-3; TRBD2 might be the D (5 bases). Trimming left V 2 bases short and J 5 bases short, with 14 bases between. CDR3 length equals 15 residues. Germline loops: CDR1 SGHAT, CDR2 FQNNGV. The CDR3 sequence is CASSLFGDGRDTQYF. The DNA of the CDR3 is TGTGCCAGCAGCTTATTCGGGGATGGCAGAGATACGCAGTATTTT.

This clone was seen a few times. The chain has TRBV24-1 and TRBJ1-2, with TRBD1 identical over 7 bases. Germline V lookup: CDR1 KGHDR, CDR2 SFDVKD. The CDR3 totals 15 residues. The V gene end was trimmed by 2 bases and the J gene end by 7 bases; junction bases not matched to a gene: 9. DNA of the CDR3: TGTGCCACCAGTGATTACGAAGGGGGCTGGAGTGGCTACACCTTC. The encoded protein is CATSDYEGGWSGYTF.

The CDR3 is CASSPTPGQGSGEKLFF. The CDR3 DNA sequence: TGTGCCAGCAGCCCAACCCCGGGACAGGGGTCTGGTGAAAAACTGTTTTTT. This rearrangement joins TRBV28 to TRBJ1-4; 10 nucleotides align to TRBD1. The CDR3 runs to 17 residues. Germline V gene lookup returns CDR1 MDHEN and CDR2 SYDVKM. Unmatched junction bases numbered 14, after V lost 6 bases and J lost 7 bases.

In nucleotides, the CDR3 is TGTGCCAGCAGCTTTCCCTTGAACACTGAAGCTTTCTTT. It yields the protein CASSFPLNTEAFF. J is TRBJ1-1 and V is TRBV7-9; D not certain. The V gene's germline CDR1 is SEHNR and CDR2 FQNEAQ (reference sequence). V lost 3 bases and J lost 0, with 5 bases in between. The CDR3 is 13 amino acids.

The gene calls are TRBV6-1 and TRBJ2-5, with a weak D call TRBD2 (7 bases). Germline-derived CDR1 and CDR2 are MNHNS and SASEGT. V was cut by 2 bases and J by 5 bases, with 27 bases left in between. The CDR3 loop spans 19 amino acids. The CDR3 is CASSEWGGGYSIFEETQYF. The CDR3 nucleotides read TGTGCCAGCAGTGAATGGGGCGGGGGCTATTCAATCTTCGAGGAGACCCAGTACTTC.

The chain is built from TRBV5-1 and TRBJ2-7; 7 bases are a match to TRBD2. Trimming removed 4 bases from V and 6 bases from J; junction bases left unmatched: 13. This CDR3 is 15 amino acids long. The V gene's germline CDR1 is SGHRS and CDR2 YFSETQ. The CDR3 DNA is TGCGCCAGCAGCACACTTGGAGCGGGATTGGGCGAGCAGTACTTC. Protein product: CASSTLGAGLGEQYF.

The genes are TRBV4-2 and TRBJ2-6, with 9 positions matching TRBD2. Germline V gene sequence: CDR1 LGHNA, CDR2 YNFKEQ. The CDR3 is made up of 18 amino acids. Trimming removed 5 bases from V and 0 bases from J; junction bases left unmatched: 8. The CDR3 DNA is TGTGCCAGCAGCTCCCGCGCGGGGGGGGGCTCTGGGGCCAACGTCCTGACTTTC. Translated, it gives CASSSRAGGGSGANVLTF.

This clone has a handful of counts. V and J are TRBV9 and TRBJ1-6; possible D gene TRBD1, 6 bases. Trimming removed 2 bases at V and 9 bases at J, with 15 bases between. The CDR3 contains 15 residues. Germline CDR1 SGDLS, CDR2 YYNGEE. The CDR3: CASSVSWGHGSPLHF. As DNA, the CDR3 is TGTGCCAGCAGCGTTTCTTGGGGGCATGGTTCACCCCTCCACTTT.

This clone was detected once. The V and J genes are TRBV18 and TRBJ2-3, with 8 bases fitting TRBD1. With V trimmed by 3 bases and J by 1 base, 6 bases remained unmatched. This CDR3 spans 16 amino acids. Germline assignment: CDR1 KGHSH and CDR2 LQKENI. The CDR3 coding sequence is TGTGCCAGCTCACCGATTGGGACAGGTGGCACAGATACGCAGTATTTT. Protein: CASSPIGTGGTDTQYF.

Details on this clone: This CDR3 is also generated by other DNA sequences in the sample. The J gene is TRBJ2-4, the V gene TRBV7-2; D not resolved. Germline V lookup: CDR1 SGHTA, CDR2 FQGNSA. Trimming stripped 2 bases from V and 0 bases from J, with 5 bases between. This CDR3 contains 14 residues. The CDR3 DNA follows: TGTGCCAGCAGCTTAAGACTAGCCAAAAACATTCAGTACTTC. It translates to CASSLRLAKNIQYF. The full variable domain, completed using reference TRBV7-2 and TRBJ2-4, is GAGVSQSPSNKVTEKGKDVELRCDPISGHTALYWYRQSLGQGLEFLIYFQGNSAPDKSGLPSDRFSAERTGGSVSTLTIQRTQQEDSAVYLCASSLRLAKNIQYFGAGTRLSVL.

The genes are TRBV19 and TRBJ1-6; the match to TRBD1 covers 8 bases. This CDR3 spans 15 amino acids. Germline loops: CDR1 LNHDA, CDR2 SQIVND (reference sequence). V was clipped by 8 bases and J by 9 bases; unmatched bases: 12. This chain's CDR3 is CASGRQGQFSSPLHF. CDR3 DNA sequence: TGTGCCAGTGGGCGACAGGGGCAGTTCTCTTCACCCCTCCACTTT.

This chain links TRBV5-4 with TRBJ1-1, with D possibly TRBD1 on 5 matching bases. Germline V gene data show CDR1 as SGHNT and CDR2 as YYREEE (reference sequence). Trimming pared 6 bases from V and 3 bases from J, leaving 15 bases between. There are 14 residues in the CDR3. The CDR3 is CASNKLPGDTEAFF. The CDR3 DNA reads as TGTGCCAGCAACAAACTTCCGGGGGACACTGAAGCTTTCTTT.

The chain carries TRBV28 and TRBJ2-1; 7 nucleotides align to TRBD2. Germline V gene sequence: CDR1 MDHEN, CDR2 SYDVKM. Trimming removed 2 bases from V and 4 bases from J; junction bases left unmatched: 5. This CDR3 has 15 residues. This CDR3 is CASSLEGAGYNEQFF. For the CDR3, the DNA is TGTGCCAGCAGTTTAGAGGGAGCGGGGTACAATGAGCAGTTCTTC. The full variable domain, with the rest looked up from reference TRBV28 and TRBJ2-1, is DVKVTQSSRYLVKRTGEKVFLECVQDMDHENMFWYRQDPGLGLRLIYFSYDVKMKEKGDIPEGYSVSREKKERFSLILESASTNQTSMYLCASSLEGAGYNEQFFGPGTRLTVL.

This chain joins TRBV10-3 and TRBJ2-2; possibly TRBD1 for D (6 bases). Trimming pared 4 bases from V and 1 base from J, leaving 10 bases between. Germline V gene lookup returns CDR1 ENHRY and CDR2 SYGVKD. The CDR3 consists of 15 residues. CDR3 nucleotides: TGTGCCATCAGTGTGTCGGGACAGAACACCGGGGAGCTGTTTTTT. Translating it yields CAISVSGQNTGELFF.

The chain employs TRBV7-9 and TRBJ1-2; TRBD1 aligns across 9 bases. The CDR3 length is 17 residues. Germline V lookup: CDR1 SEHNR, CDR2 FQNEAQ (reference sequence). The V segment lost 3 bases and the J segment 2 bases; nucleotides outside the gene matches: 10. The CDR3 is CASSFLEGQGFNYGYTF. The CDR3 DNA is TGTGCCAGCAGCTTCCTCGAGGGACAGGGCTTCAACTATGGCTACACCTTC.